This TCR beta chain was sequenced during a study of blood T cell repertoires in COVID-19. TCRdb's copy holds only in-frame clones and misses some; the assay was immunoSEQ multiplex PCR. Found here are roughly 65,000 clones, roughly 86% of them singletons; the top ten hold approximately 14%. The receptor was derived from a woman aged 55-69 years with acute or convalescent COVID-19. Sequenced: peripheral blood.

As DNA, the CDR3 is TGTGCCAGCAGCGCCCACAGGCGTGAAGCTTTCTTT. It translates to CASSAHRREAFF. The rearrangement joins TRBV7-9 to TRBJ1-1, with D possibly matching TRBD1 (5 bases). Germline V gene sequence: CDR1 SEHNR, CDR2 FQNEAQ (reference sequence). Trimming removed 5 bases from V and 7 bases from J, with 11 bases in between. The CDR3 runs 12 residues.